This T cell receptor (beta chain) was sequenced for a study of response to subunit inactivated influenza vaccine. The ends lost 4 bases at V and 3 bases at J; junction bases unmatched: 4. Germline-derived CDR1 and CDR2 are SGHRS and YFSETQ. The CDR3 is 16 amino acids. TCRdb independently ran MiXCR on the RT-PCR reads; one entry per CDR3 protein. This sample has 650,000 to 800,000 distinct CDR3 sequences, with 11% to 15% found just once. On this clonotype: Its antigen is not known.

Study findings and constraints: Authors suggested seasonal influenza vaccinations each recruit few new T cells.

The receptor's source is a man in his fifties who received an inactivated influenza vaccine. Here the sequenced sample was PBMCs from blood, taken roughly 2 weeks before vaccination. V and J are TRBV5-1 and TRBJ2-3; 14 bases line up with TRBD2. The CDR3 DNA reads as TGCGCCAGCAGCGGGGGACTAGCGGGAGCGACAGATACGCAGTATTTT. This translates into CASSGGLAGATDTQYF.